The following is a TCR beta chain sequence with its context. The data originate from a study of blood T cell repertoires in COVID-19. Whole-study context: Sample material is recorded as cDNA or gDNA derived from T cells, B-cell-depleted T cells, or PBMCs.

The trim removed 7 bases at V and 7 bases at J, leaving 23 bases unmatched. Germline V lookup: CDR1 SGDLS, CDR2 YYNGEE. The CDR3 contains 18 residues. The authors' processing: Amplification with reference gene primers provided the estimates of nucleated cell counts. The assay was immunoSEQ multiplex PCR, and TCRdb's table has in-frame clones only and misses some. The V and J calls and the clone size are those of that table, but D and trimming were determined from the DNA. The profile covers fewer than 250,000 clones, with roughly 82% appearing a single time and approximately 5% taken by the ten largest.

The sequence derives from a woman aged 80 or older with COVID-19, enrolled during active disease. This chain uses TRBV9 with TRBJ1-2, with 9 positions matching TRBD1. Material: peripheral blood. CDR3 region: CASSGRRDRDLGGAGYTF. CDR3 sequence (DNA): TGTGCCAGCTCTGGCAGGCGGGACAGGGATCTAGGCGGGGCTGGCTACACCTTC.